The 9 T cell receptor beta chains presented below share a single source sample, sequenced in a study of blood T cell repertoires in COVID-19. Generated by immunoSEQ multiplex PCR, the TCRdb table keeps only in-frame clones and is missing some. This table has fewer than 80,000 clones, about nine tenths appearing once. Sequences were obtained from peripheral blood. The receptors here all came from a woman aged 80 or older with active or convalescent COVID-19.

The J gene is TRBJ2-6, the V gene TRBV28, with TRBD1 matching over 7 bases. V trimming: 9 bases; J trimming: 2 bases; junction bases outside the gene matches: 7. This CDR3 has 15 residues. Germline V lookup: CDR1 MDHEN, CDR2 SYDVKM. Written as DNA, the CDR3 is TGTGCCAGTACAACCACAGGGGCTGGGGCCAACGTCCTGACTTTC. Protein: CASTTTGAGANVLTF.

This chain joins TRBV6-5 and TRBJ1-1, with TRBD1 identical over 8 bases. The CDR3 consists of 14 residues. The V gene end was trimmed by 6 bases and the J gene end by 1 base; junction bases not matched to a gene: 4. Germline lookup yields CDR1 MNHEY and CDR2 SVGAGI. CDR3 sequence reads: CASRRQGTNTEAFF. CDR3 coding DNA: TGTGCCAGCAGACGACAGGGGACGAACACTGAAGCTTTCTTT.

This chain links TRBV3-1 (or the pseudogene TRBV3-2) with TRBJ2-7; possibly TRBD2 for D (6 bases). Germline loops: CDR1 LGHDT, CDR2 YNNKEL (reference sequence). The CDR3 sequence is 13 residues long. Trimming left V 5 bases short and J 2 bases short, with 10 bases between. The CDR3 protein is CASSSGLTYEQYF. The CDR3 nucleotides read TGTGCCAGCAGCTCGGGACTTACCTACGAGCAGTACTTC.

This chain uses TRBV7-2 with TRBJ2-7; D gene unclear. Germline V gene lookup returns CDR1 SGHTA and CDR2 FQGNSA. V dropped 1 base and J dropped 5 bases, with 12 bases sitting between them. This CDR3 has 14 residues. The CDR3 coding sequence is TGTGCCAGCAGCTTAGAACCAGGTCTCCACGAGCAGTACTTC. It translates to CASSLEPGLHEQYF.

The chain combines TRBV11-1 with TRBJ1-1; 8 bases align to TRBD1. The V and J ends lost 2 bases and 10 bases, in that order; junction bases with no gene match: 6. The CDR3 spans 13 residues. CDR1 SGHAT and CDR2 FQDESV come from the germline V gene (reference sequence). The CDR3 DNA reads as TGTGCCAGCAGCTTATGGACAGGGAGCCGAGCTTTCTTT. Amino acids: CASSLWTGSRAFF.

The genes are TRBV6-5 and TRBJ1-1, with 9 positions matching TRBD1. Germline-derived CDR1 and CDR2 are MNHEY and SVGAGI. Trimming took 6 bases from V and 3 from J; bases not matched to a gene: 8. The CDR3 length is 15 residues. The CDR3 reads CASRPKTGGDTEAFF. CDR3 sequence (DNA): TGTGCCAGCAGACCCAAGACAGGGGGGGACACTGAAGCTTTCTTT.

This clone occurred a few times. The V call is TRBV20-1, the J call TRBJ1-1; D not certain. The V end was cut by 3 bases, the J end by 4 bases, with 6 bases between. Looked up from germline, CDR1 is DFQATT and CDR2 is SNEGSKA (reference sequence). The CDR3 extends over 11 amino acids. In DNA form, the CDR3 reads TGCAGTGCTAGCAGAGGCACTGAAGCTTTCTTT. This sequence encodes CSASRGTEAFF.

The chain employs TRBV11-3 and TRBJ2-2; tentative D call: TRBD2 (6 bases). Looked up from germline, CDR1 is SGHNT and CDR2 is YENEEA. This CDR3 spans 15 amino acids. Trimming left V 1 base short and J 4 bases short, with 10 bases between. In DNA form, the CDR3 reads TGTGCCAGCAGCTTAGCGGGGGATAGCACCGGGGAGCTGTTTTTT. Its protein is CASSLAGDSTGELFF.

This chain connects TRBV27 to TRBJ2-7; 12 bases are shared with TRBD2. The CDR3 is 18 amino acids. The germline V gene encodes CDR1 MNHEY and CDR2 SMNVEV (reference sequence). The V gene end was trimmed by 3 bases and the J gene end by 2 bases; junction bases not matched to a gene: 11. The CDR3 DNA is TGTGCCAGCAGTTTCCGGACTAGCGGGGATCACTTGGCCTACGAGCAGTACTTC. Its protein product is CASSFRTSGDHLAYEQYF.